These 18 T cell receptor beta chains originate from one sample sequenced in a study of blood T cell repertoires in COVID-19. Data came from immunoSEQ multiplex PCR; TCRdb stores just in-frame clones and leaves some out. The sample includes some 140,000 clones, over 60% of them seen just once. The sequenced sample consisted of peripheral blood. These receptors all stem from a man older than 75 with acute or convalescent COVID-19.

The V and J genes are TRBV4-2 and TRBJ1-5, with a tentative D call TRBD1 (5 bases). CDR1 is LGHNA, CDR2 YNFKEQ, per germline. The length of the CDR3 is 15 residues. V was shortened by 2 bases and J by 7 bases, with 15 bases between the two germline ends. The CDR3 spells CASSQTGTGGQPQHF. In DNA form, the CDR3 reads TGTGCCAGCAGCCAAACTGGGACCGGGGGGCAGCCCCAGCATTTT.

This clone was seen a few times. The chain is built from TRBV2 and TRBJ1-5; TRBD1 is a possible D gene (5 bases). This CDR3 has 14 residues. The V and J ends lost 8 bases and 2 bases respectively, with 13 bases between them. Per germline, CDR1 SNHLY and CDR2 FYNNEI. The CDR3: CASAGTGGNQPQHF. The DNA of the CDR3 is TGTGCCAGCGCAGGGACGGGAGGCAATCAGCCCCAGCATTTT.

The chain couples TRBV5-6 to TRBJ2-1; the match to TRBD1 covers 8 bases. Per germline, CDR1 SGHDT and CDR2 YYEEEE. The CDR3 is 15 amino acids. Trimming took 0 bases from V and 7 from J; bases not matched to a gene: 6. The DNA for the CDR3 is TGTGCCAGCAGCTTGGCCCGGACAGGGCTGAATGAGCAGTTCTTC. This translates into CASSLARTGLNEQFF.

The J gene is TRBJ1-5, the V gene TRBV28; 8 bases are a match to TRBD1. The trim removed 5 bases at V and 8 bases at J, leaving 11 bases unmatched. The CDR3 is 15 residues long. Germline V gene data show CDR1 as MDHEN and CDR2 as SYDVKM. The CDR3: CASSHARTGIEPQHF. The DNA for the CDR3 is TGTGCCAGCAGTCACGCCCGGACAGGGATTGAGCCCCAGCATTTT. The full variable domain, with the rest looked up from reference TRBV28 and TRBJ1-5, is DVKVTQSSRYLVKRTGEKVFLECVQDMDHENMFWYRQDPGLGLRLIYFSYDVKMKEKGDIPEGYSVSREKKERFSLILESASTNQTSMYLCASSHARTGIEPQHFGDGTRLSIL.

The gene calls are TRBV7-9 and TRBJ2-1; D is perhaps TRBD1 (6 bases). CDR3 length: 15 amino acids. Trimming stripped 5 bases from V and 7 bases from J, with 18 bases between. Germline V gene sequence: CDR1 SEHNR, CDR2 FQNEAQ (reference sequence). The DNA of the CDR3 is TGTGCCAGCAGCCCAGAGGGGGTCCTGGGGAATGAGCAGTTCTTC. It yields the protein CASSPEGVLGNEQFF.

V gene TRBV5-1 combines with J gene TRBJ2-7, with 7 bases fitting TRBD2. The CDR3 is made up of 14 amino acids. Germline V CDR1 and CDR2: SGHRS, YFSETQ. Trimming at V came to 3 bases and at J to 4 bases, leaving 7 bases not matched to a gene. The CDR3 DNA follows: TGCGCCAGCAGCTGGGGAGCGGGGAGTTACGAGCAGTACTTC. Protein product: CASSWGAGSYEQYF.

The chain uses TRBV6-4 and TRBJ1-1; the match to TRBD1 covers 7 bases. The germline CDR1 and CDR2 sequences are MRHNA and SNTAGT. With V trimmed by 8 bases and J by 0 bases, 3 bases remained unmatched. The CDR3 runs to 13 residues. CDR3 in amino acids: CASGTDMNTEAFF. The CDR3, as DNA: TGTGCCAGCGGGACAGATATGAACACTGAAGCTTTCTTT.

The chain couples TRBV7-3 to TRBJ2-3, with D tentatively TRBD1 (6 bases). CDR1 is SGHTA, CDR2 FQGTGA, per germline. The CDR3 covers 14 residues. Deletions cut 5 bases from V and 0 bases from J, with 9 bases between. The CDR3 loop is CASSPDRSTDTQYF. CDR3 coding DNA: TGTGCCAGCAGCCCCGACAGGAGCACAGATACGCAGTATTTT. The complete variable domain, with remaining parts taken from reference TRBV7-3 and TRBJ2-3, reads GAGVSQTPSNKVTEKGKYVELRCDPISGHTALYWYRQSLGQGPEFLIYFQGTGAADDSGLPNDRFFAVRPEGSVSTLKIQRTERGDSAVYLCASSPDRSTDTQYFGPGTRLTVL.

This sequence joins TRBV28 and TRBJ2-7; 10 bases are a match to TRBD1. The CDR3 is 15 amino acids. Per the germline V gene, CDR1 is MDHEN and CDR2 is SYDVKM. V trimming: 6 bases; J trimming: 7 bases; junction bases outside the gene matches: 12. CDR3 in amino acids: CASSWSGTGVEEQYF. CDR3 coding DNA: TGTGCCAGCAGCTGGTCCGGGACAGGGGTGGAGGAGCAGTACTTC.

The gene calls are TRBV30 and TRBJ2-2, with D tentatively TRBD1 (5 bases). The CDR3 covers 15 residues. The germline CDR1 and CDR2 sequences are GTSNPN and SVGIG (reference sequence). V was pared by 0 bases and J by 3 bases, with 11 bases between. Here the CDR3 DNA reads TGTGCCTGGAGTGTAGGGGCGGTCGACACCGGGGAGCTGTTTTTT. The encoded protein is CAWSVGAVDTGELFF.

The V call is TRBV7-9, the J call TRBJ1-1, with TRBD1 as a possible D gene (5 bases). This CDR3 has 15 residues. Germline V CDR1 and CDR2: SEHNR, FQNEAQ (reference sequence). Between the trimmed V and J ends, which lost 3 bases and 3 bases, there was a span of 14 bases. DNA for the CDR3: TGTGCCAGCAGCTTTGCGCCAGGGATACACACTGAAGCTTTCTTT. This translates into CASSFAPGIHTEAFF.

There are a few counts of this clone. The chain combines TRBV11-1 with TRBJ2-5, with a tentative D call TRBD1 (6 bases). This CDR3 has 13 residues. The germline CDR1 and CDR2 sequences are SGHAT and FQDESV (reference sequence). V was shortened by 3 bases and J by 5 bases, with 10 bases between the two germline ends. DNA of the CDR3: TGTGCCAGCAGCTTCCCAGGGGAGGAGACCCAGTACTTC. Encoded protein: CASSFPGEETQYF.

This clone was observed once. The gene calls are TRBV5-4 and TRBJ2-1; 8 bases are shared with TRBD2. The CDR3 runs 16 residues. CDR1 and CDR2 from the germline V gene are SGHNT and YYREEE (reference sequence). The V and J ends lost 6 bases and 7 bases, in that order; junction bases with no gene match: 15. The DNA for the CDR3 is TGTGCCAGCAACTCTGGAGGATTAGCGGGGTGGAATGAGCAGTTCTTC. Translated: CASNSGGLAGWNEQFF.

This sequence joins TRBV14 and TRBJ2-5; D unclear. There are 13 residues in the CDR3. V dropped 1 base and J dropped 5 bases, with 8 bases sitting between them. Germline V lookup: CDR1 SGHDN, CDR2 FVKESK. In DNA, the CDR3 is TGTGCCAGCAGCCAAGGGGCCTGGGAGACCCAGTACTTC. Protein sequence: CASSQGAWETQYF.

The chain employs TRBV28 and TRBJ1-3; D might be TRBD1 (5 bases). CDR1 is MDHEN and CDR2 is SYDVKM in the germline V gene. V dropped 7 bases and J dropped 0 bases, with 16 bases sitting between them. This CDR3 region has 16 residues. In DNA form, the CDR3 reads TGTGCCAGCACCTCTGTGGGGGAGGGCTCTGGAAACACCATATATTTT. This gives the protein CASTSVGEGSGNTIYF.

V gene TRBV27 combines with J gene TRBJ1-2; possibly TRBD1 for D (5 bases). The CDR3 is made up of 14 amino acids. In germline, CDR1 is MNHEY, CDR2 SMNVEV (reference sequence). V was clipped by 2 bases and J by 7 bases, with 14 bases between them. The DNA for the CDR3 is TGTGCCAGCAGTTTAACGGGGGACGAGGGTGGCTACACCTTC. Protein: CASSLTGDEGGYTF.

This chain connects TRBV2 to TRBJ2-7; the D gene is possibly TRBD2 (6 bases). Per germline, CDR1 SNHLY and CDR2 FYNNEI. The CDR3 is 15 amino acids. V was pared by 5 bases and J by 3 bases, with 17 bases between. The CDR3 DNA is TGTGCCAGCAGTCGGGACGGACTAAACAACTACGAGCAGTACTTC. Its protein product is CASSRDGLNNYEQYF.

In the case of this clone: Other DNA sequences in the same sample also yield this CDR3. The chain recombines TRBV5-1 with TRBJ2-5, with D perhaps TRBD2 (5 bases). Per the germline V gene, CDR1 is SGHRS and CDR2 is YFSETQ. V was clipped by 1 base and J by 2 bases, with 9 bases between them. The length of the CDR3 is 14 residues. CDR3 region: CASSLSGDQETQYF. The CDR3 bases are TGCGCCAGCAGCTTGAGCGGCGATCAAGAGACCCAGTACTTC.